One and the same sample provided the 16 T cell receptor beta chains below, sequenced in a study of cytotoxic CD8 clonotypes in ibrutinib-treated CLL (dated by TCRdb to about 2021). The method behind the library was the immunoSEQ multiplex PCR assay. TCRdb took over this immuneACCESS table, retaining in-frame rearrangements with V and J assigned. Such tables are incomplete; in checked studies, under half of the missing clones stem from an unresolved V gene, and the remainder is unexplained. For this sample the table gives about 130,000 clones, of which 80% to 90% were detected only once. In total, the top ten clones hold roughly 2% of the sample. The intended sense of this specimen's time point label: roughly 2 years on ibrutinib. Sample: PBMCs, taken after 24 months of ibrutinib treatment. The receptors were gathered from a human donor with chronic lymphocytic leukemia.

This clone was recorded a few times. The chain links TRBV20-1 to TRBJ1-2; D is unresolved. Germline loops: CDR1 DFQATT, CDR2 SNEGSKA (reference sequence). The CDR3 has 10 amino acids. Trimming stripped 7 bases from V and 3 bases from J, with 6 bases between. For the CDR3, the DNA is TGCAGTGTAGCAGACTATGGCTACACCTTC. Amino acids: CSVADYGYTF.

The CDR3 loop is CSVARGRTDEQYF. Written as DNA, the CDR3 is TGCAGCGTTGCCAGGGGACGAACTGACGAGCAGTACTTC. The gene calls are TRBV29-1 and TRBJ2-7, with TRBD1 as a possible D gene (6 bases). Germline lookup yields CDR1 SQVTM and CDR2 ANQGSEA. The CDR3 covers 13 residues. Trimming stripped 4 bases from V and 5 bases from J, with 15 bases between.

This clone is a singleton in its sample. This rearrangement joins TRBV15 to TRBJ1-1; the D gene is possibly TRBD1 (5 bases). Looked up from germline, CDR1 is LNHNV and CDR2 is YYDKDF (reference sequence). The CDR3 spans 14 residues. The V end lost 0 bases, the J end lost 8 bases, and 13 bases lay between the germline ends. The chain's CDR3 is CATSRDRQGGEAFF. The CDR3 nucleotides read TGTGCCACCAGCAGAGATCGGCAGGGAGGGGAAGCTTTCTTT. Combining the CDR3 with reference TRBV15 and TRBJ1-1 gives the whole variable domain DAMVIQNPRYQVTQFGKPVTLSCSQTLNHNVMYWYQQKSSQAPKLLFHYYDKDFNNEADTPDNFQSRRPNTSFCFLDIRSPGLGDTAMYLCATSRDRQGGEAFFGQGTRLTVV.

This CDR3 reads CASSKQGADNEQFF. CDR3 sequence (DNA): TGCGCCAGCAGCAAACAGGGGGCAGATAATGAGCAGTTCTTC. The chain has TRBV4-1 and TRBJ2-1, with 9 bases matching TRBD1. The germline CDR1 and CDR2 sequences are MGHRA and YSYEKL. V shed 5 bases, J shed 7 bases, and the junction held 6 bases outside the gene matches. This CDR3 spans 14 amino acids.

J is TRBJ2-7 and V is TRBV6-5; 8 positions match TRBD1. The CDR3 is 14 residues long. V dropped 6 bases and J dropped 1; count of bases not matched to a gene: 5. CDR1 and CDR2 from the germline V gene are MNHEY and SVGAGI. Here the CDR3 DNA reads TGTGCCAGCAGCCCTGACAGGGGATCCTACGAGCAGTACTTC. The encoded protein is CASSPDRGSYEQYF.

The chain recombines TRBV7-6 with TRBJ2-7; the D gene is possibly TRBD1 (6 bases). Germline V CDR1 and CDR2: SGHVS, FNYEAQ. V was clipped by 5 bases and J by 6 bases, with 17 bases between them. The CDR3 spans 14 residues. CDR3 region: CASSQDSSKGEQYF. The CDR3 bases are TGTGCCAGCAGCCAGGACAGTTCCAAGGGCGAGCAGTACTTC.

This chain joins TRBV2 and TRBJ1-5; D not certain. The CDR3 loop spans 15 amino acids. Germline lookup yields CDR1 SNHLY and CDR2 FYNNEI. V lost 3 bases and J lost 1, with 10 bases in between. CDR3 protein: CASSDDGGSNQPQHF. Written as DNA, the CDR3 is TGTGCCAGCAGTGACGACGGCGGGAGCAATCAGCCCCAGCATTTT.

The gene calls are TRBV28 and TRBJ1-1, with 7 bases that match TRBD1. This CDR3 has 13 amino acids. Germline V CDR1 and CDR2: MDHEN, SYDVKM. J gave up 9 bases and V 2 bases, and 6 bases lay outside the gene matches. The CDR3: CASSLGGGAKAFF. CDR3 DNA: TGTGCCAGCAGTTTAGGAGGGGGCGCGAAAGCTTTCTTT.

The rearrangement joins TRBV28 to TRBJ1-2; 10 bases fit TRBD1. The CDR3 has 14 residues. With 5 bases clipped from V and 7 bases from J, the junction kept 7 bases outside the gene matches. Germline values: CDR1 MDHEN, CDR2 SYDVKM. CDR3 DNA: TGTGCCAGCAGTATGGGACAGGGGACCCGTGGCTACACCTTC. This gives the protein CASSMGQGTRGYTF.

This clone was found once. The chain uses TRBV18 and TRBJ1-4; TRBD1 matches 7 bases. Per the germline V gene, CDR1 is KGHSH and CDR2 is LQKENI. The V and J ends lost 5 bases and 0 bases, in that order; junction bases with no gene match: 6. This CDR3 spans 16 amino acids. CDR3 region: CASSGDSRPTNEKLFF. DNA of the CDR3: TGTGCCAGCTCAGGGGACAGTCGACCAACTAATGAAAAACTGTTTTTT.

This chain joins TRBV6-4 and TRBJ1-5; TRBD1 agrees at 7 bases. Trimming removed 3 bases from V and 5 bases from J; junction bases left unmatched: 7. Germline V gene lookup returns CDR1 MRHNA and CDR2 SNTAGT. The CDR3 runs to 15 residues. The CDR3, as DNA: TGTGCCAGCAGTGAGCGGGGACAGCCGGATCAGCCCCAGCATTTT. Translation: CASSERGQPDQPQHF.

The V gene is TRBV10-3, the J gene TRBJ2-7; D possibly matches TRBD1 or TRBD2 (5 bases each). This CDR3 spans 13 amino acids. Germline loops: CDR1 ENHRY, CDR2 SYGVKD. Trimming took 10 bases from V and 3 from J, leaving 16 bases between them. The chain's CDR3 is CATRPGRYYEQYF. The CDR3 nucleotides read TGTGCCACACGACCGGGACGCTACTACGAGCAGTACTTC.

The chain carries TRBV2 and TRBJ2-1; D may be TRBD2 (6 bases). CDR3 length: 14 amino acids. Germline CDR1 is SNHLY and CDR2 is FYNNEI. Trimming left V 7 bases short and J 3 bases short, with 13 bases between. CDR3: CASKGGADYNEQFF. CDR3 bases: TGTGCCAGCAAGGGAGGAGCCGACTACAATGAGCAGTTCTTC.

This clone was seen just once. The CDR3 region is CASSRPGYGYTF. The CDR3, as DNA: TGTGCCAGCAGCCGGCCTGGGTATGGCTACACCTTC. The chain employs TRBV7-2 and TRBJ1-2; no firm D call. Germline values: CDR1 SGHTA, CDR2 FQGNSA. Trimming pared 5 bases from V and 5 bases from J, leaving 9 bases between. The length of the CDR3 is 12 residues.

This CDR3 is CAISQGSNTEAFF. The DNA for the CDR3 is TGTGCCATCAGCCAAGGCTCGAACACTGAAGCTTTCTTT. The V call is TRBV10-3, the J call TRBJ1-1; D uncertain. Germline V gene sequence: CDR1 ENHRY, CDR2 SYGVKD. This CDR3 has 13 amino acids. V was pared by 6 bases and J by 1 base, with 9 bases between.

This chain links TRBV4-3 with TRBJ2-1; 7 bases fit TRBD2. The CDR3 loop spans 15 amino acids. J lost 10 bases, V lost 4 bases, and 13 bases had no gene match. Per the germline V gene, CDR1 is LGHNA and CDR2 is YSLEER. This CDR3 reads CASSPDGLPRGEQFF. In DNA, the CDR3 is TGCGCCAGCAGCCCCGACGGCCTCCCGCGGGGGGAGCAGTTCTTC.